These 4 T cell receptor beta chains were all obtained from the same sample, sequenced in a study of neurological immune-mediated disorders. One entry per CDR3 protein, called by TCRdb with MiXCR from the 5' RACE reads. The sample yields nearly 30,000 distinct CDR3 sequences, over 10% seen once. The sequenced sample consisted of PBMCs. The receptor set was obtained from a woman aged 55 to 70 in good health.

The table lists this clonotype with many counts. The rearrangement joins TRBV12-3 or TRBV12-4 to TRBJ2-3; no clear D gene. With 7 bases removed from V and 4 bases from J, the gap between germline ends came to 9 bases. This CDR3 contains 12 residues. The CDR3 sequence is CASTLEADTQYF. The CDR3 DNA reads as TGTGCCAGCACCCTCGAGGCAGATACGCAGTATTTT.

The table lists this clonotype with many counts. CDR3: CASSFTGVWTEAFF. The CDR3 coding sequence is TGCGCCAGCAGCTTCACGGGGGTTTGGACTGAAGCTTTCTTT. The rearrangement uses TRBV5-1 and TRBJ1-1, with D possibly TRBD1 on 5 matching bases. The CDR3 has 14 residues. The germline V gene encodes CDR1 SGHRS and CDR2 YFSETQ. Trimming shortened V by 2 bases and J by 5 bases, and 13 bases separated the two germline ends.

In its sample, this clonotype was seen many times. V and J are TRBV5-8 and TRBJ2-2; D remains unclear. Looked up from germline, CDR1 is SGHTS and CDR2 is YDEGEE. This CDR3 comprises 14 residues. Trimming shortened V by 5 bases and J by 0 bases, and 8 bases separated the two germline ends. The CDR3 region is CASREAANTGELFF. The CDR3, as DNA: TGTGCCAGCAGGGAAGCCGCGAACACCGGGGAGCTGTTTTTT.

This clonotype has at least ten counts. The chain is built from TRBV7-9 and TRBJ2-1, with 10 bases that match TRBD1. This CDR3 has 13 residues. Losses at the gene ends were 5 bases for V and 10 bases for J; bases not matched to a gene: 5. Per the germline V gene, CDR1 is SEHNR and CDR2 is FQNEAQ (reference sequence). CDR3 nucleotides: TGTGCCAGCAGCATAGACAGGGGGCGGGAGCAGTTCTTC. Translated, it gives CASSIDRGREQFF.